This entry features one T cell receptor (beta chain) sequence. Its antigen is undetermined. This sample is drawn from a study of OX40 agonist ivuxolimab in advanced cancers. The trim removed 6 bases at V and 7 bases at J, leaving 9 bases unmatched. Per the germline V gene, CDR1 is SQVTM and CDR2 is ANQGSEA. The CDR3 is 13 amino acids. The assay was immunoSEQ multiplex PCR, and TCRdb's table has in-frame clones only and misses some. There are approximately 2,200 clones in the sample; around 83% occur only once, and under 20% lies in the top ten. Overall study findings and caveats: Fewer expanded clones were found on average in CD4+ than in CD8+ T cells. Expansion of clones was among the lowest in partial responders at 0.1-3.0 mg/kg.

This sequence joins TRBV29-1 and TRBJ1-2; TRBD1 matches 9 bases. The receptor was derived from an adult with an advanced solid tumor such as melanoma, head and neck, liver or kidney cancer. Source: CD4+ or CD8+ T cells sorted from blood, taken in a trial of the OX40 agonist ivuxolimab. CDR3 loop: CSVLKQGAGGYTF. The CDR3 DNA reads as TGCAGCGTCCTGAAACAGGGGGCGGGTGGCTACACCTTC.